These 21 T cell receptor beta chains came from one sample sequenced in a study of cytomegalovirus exposure and HLA in healthy donors. The PCR was carried out with 60 Vbeta primers and 13 Jbeta primers. Method: immunoSEQ multiplex PCR; TCRdb's copy keeps in-frame clones and lacks some. The table shows about 160,000 clones, with 77% occurring only once. Sequencing was performed on PBMCs. The origin of the receptors is a woman in her 30s in good health and CMV-seronegative.

V and J are TRBV9 and TRBJ1-3; D not certain. V was cut by 0 bases and J by 2 bases, with 9 bases left in between. This CDR3 has 15 amino acids. In germline, CDR1 is SGDLS, CDR2 YYNGEE. CDR3 sequence: CASSVDGRTGNTIYF. CDR3 DNA sequence: TGTGCCAGCAGCGTAGATGGCAGGACTGGAAACACCATATATTTT.

The genes are TRBV6-1 and TRBJ1-5; D is perhaps TRBD1 (6 bases). Germline CDR1 is MNHNS and CDR2 is SASEGT. The CDR3 length is 13 residues. Trimming took 1 base from V and 11 from J, leaving 12 bases between them. In nucleotides, the CDR3 is TGTGCCAGCAGTGAAGGAAAGGGGGTAGCCCAGCATTTT. It encodes CASSEGKGVAQHF.

This chain joins TRBV27 and TRBJ2-2; TRBD1 aligns across 9 bases. The CDR3 extends over 14 amino acids. From germline, CDR1 is MNHEY and CDR2 SMNVEV (reference sequence). The ends lost 6 bases at V and 6 bases at J; junction bases unmatched: 5. The CDR3 loop is CASSRTGASGELFF. CDR3 DNA sequence: TGTGCCAGCAGCAGGACAGGGGCTTCCGGGGAGCTGTTTTTT.

The rearrangement uses TRBV30 and TRBJ2-6; 11 bases agree with TRBD2. The CDR3 totals 16 residues. Trimming took 3 bases from V and 0 from J; bases not matched to a gene: 1. Germline V gene sequence: CDR1 GTSNPN, CDR2 SVGIG (reference sequence). CDR3 in DNA: TGTGCCTGGAGGGGGACTAGCGGCTCTGGGGCCAACGTCCTGACTTTC. Protein: CAWRGTSGSGANVLTF.

This chain uses TRBV18 with TRBJ2-5, with 10 bases aligning to TRBD2. CDR3 length: 16 residues. V trimming: 2 bases; J trimming: 0 bases; junction bases outside the gene matches: 3. The germline V gene encodes CDR1 KGHSH and CDR2 LQKENI. Here the CDR3 reads CASSPMTSGYQETQYF. CDR3 nucleotides: TGTGCCAGCTCACCAATGACTAGCGGGTACCAAGAGACCCAGTACTTC.

This clone appeared a few times. The chain uses TRBV4-2 and TRBJ2-1; 14 bases map to TRBD2. Looked up from germline, CDR1 is LGHNA and CDR2 is YNFKEQ. Trimming at V came to 2 bases and at J to 6 bases, leaving 3 bases not matched to a gene. The CDR3 loop spans 16 amino acids. CDR3 loop: CASSQRTSGGSNEQFF. The CDR3 DNA sequence: TGTGCCAGCAGCCAAAGGACTAGCGGGGGGAGCAATGAGCAGTTCTTC.

Only a few counts were recorded for this clone. The J gene is TRBJ2-7, the V gene TRBV18; TRBD1 aligns across 10 bases. Germline V gene sequence: CDR1 KGHSH, CDR2 LQKENI. The CDR3 spans 15 residues. Trimming removed 2 bases from V and 3 bases from J; junction bases left unmatched: 4. The CDR3 loop reads CASSPFGTGVYEQYF. The CDR3 nucleotides read TGTGCCAGCTCACCATTCGGGACAGGGGTCTACGAGCAGTACTTC.

This clone came up many times. The genes are TRBV7-7 and TRBJ2-1; no reliable D call. Germline lookup yields CDR1 SSHAT and CDR2 FNYEAQ (reference sequence). With 1 base removed from V and 8 bases from J, the gap between germline ends came to 15 bases. The CDR3 has 15 amino acids. The CDR3 bases are TGTGCCAGCAGCTTAGATGGCCACGGCGGCGATGAGCAGTTCTTC. Translation gives CASSLDGHGGDEQFF.

The chain couples TRBV5-8 to TRBJ1-2, with 9 nucleotides matching TRBD1. Germline V gene sequence: CDR1 SGHTS, CDR2 YDEGEE. V gave up 0 bases and J gave up 4 bases; unmatched junction bases: 1. The CDR3 runs 14 residues. The DNA of the CDR3 is TGTGCCAGCAGCTTGGACAGGGGGCTCTATGGCTACACCTTC. Its translation: CASSLDRGLYGYTF.

About this clone itself: Distinct nucleotide sequences in the sample also encode this CDR3. This chain connects TRBV9 to TRBJ2-1, with 7 bases identical to TRBD2. V was clipped by 0 bases and J by 4 bases; unmatched bases: 4. CDR3 length: 15 residues. Germline V lookup: CDR1 SGDLS, CDR2 YYNGEE. DNA for the CDR3: TGTGCCAGCAGCGTAGGCGGCGGGAGTTACAATGAGCAGTTCTTC. Its translation: CASSVGGGSYNEQFF.

The chain couples TRBV6-5 to TRBJ1-2; TRBD1 matches at 9 bases. Germline lookup yields CDR1 MNHEY and CDR2 SVGAGI. CDR3 size: 16 residues. J was trimmed by 4 bases and V by 2 bases; bases with no gene match: 8. The CDR3 protein is CASSYTRTGELYGYTF. Here the CDR3 DNA reads TGTGCCAGCAGTTACACTCGGACAGGGGAACTCTATGGCTACACCTTC.

This clone was detected once. The chain couples TRBV7-2 to TRBJ2-2, with 8 positions matching TRBD2. V lost 5 bases, J lost 4 bases, and 9 bases stayed unmatched. CDR1 and CDR2 from the germline V gene are SGHTA and FQGNSA. The CDR3 covers 16 residues. The CDR3 nucleotides read TGTGCCAGCAGCCCGACGGGGACTAGTCGCACCGGGGAGCTGTTTTTT. Protein: CASSPTGTSRTGELFF.

The rearrangement links TRBV29-1 to TRBJ2-3; TRBD2 aligns across 7 bases. In germline, CDR1 is SQVTM, CDR2 ANQGSEA. Unmatched junction bases numbered 2, after V lost 5 bases and J lost 0 bases. The CDR3 contains 13 residues. The CDR3 DNA is TGCAGCGTTCTAGCGGTCAGCACAGATACGCAGTATTTT. This codes for CSVLAVSTDTQYF.

The chain uses TRBV4-2 and TRBJ2-1; 10 bases align to TRBD2. CDR1 and CDR2 (germline): LGHNA, YNFKEQ. Trimming at V came to 4 bases and at J to 4 bases, leaving 4 bases not matched to a gene. This CDR3 contains 15 residues. CDR3 nucleotides: TGTGCCAGCAGCCTGACTAGCGGGTCGTACAATGAGCAGTTCTTC. Amino acids: CASSLTSGSYNEQFF.

The chain employs TRBV2 and TRBJ1-1, with 9 bases identical to TRBD1. V was clipped by 5 bases and J by 9 bases; unmatched bases: 10. CDR1 is SNHLY and CDR2 is FYNNEI in the germline V gene. The CDR3 is 14 residues long. The CDR3 region has the DNA TGTGCCAGCAGTCAGTTCCCCGGACAGGGGAAAGCTTTCTTT. Protein sequence: CASSQFPGQGKAFF.

There are a few counts of this clone. The chain carries TRBV18 and TRBJ2-1; D is perhaps TRBD2 (6 bases). This CDR3 is 15 amino acids long. Germline V lookup: CDR1 KGHSH, CDR2 LQKENI. Trimming stripped 7 bases from V and 4 bases from J, with 17 bases between. The CDR3 protein is CASLQLEAGYNEQFF. The CDR3 DNA is TGTGCCAGCTTACAACTGGAGGCGGGGTACAATGAGCAGTTCTTC.

This clone has just one count. CDR3 nucleotides: TGTGCCAGTAGGGCCCCGACAGACCATCAGCCCCAGCATTTT. Protein: CASRAPTDHQPQHF. This chain links TRBV19 with TRBJ1-5; tentative D call: TRBD1 (5 bases). V lost 6 bases and J lost 5, with 14 bases in between. The CDR3 loop spans 14 amino acids. CDR1 is LNHDA, CDR2 SQIVND, per germline (reference sequence).

The V call is TRBV5-4, the J call TRBJ1-6; 10 nucleotides match TRBD1. The germline CDR1 and CDR2 sequences are SGHNT and YYREEE (reference sequence). J lost 9 bases, V lost 0 bases, and 3 bases had no gene match. The CDR3 covers 15 residues. CDR3 residues: CASSLETGGTSPLHF. Written as DNA, the CDR3 is TGTGCCAGCAGCTTGGAGACAGGGGGCACTTCACCCCTCCACTTT.

The chain has TRBV10-1 and TRBJ2-7; D gene uncertain. Per the germline V gene, CDR1 is WNHNN and CDR2 is SYGVQD (reference sequence). This CDR3 is 14 amino acids long. V gave up 0 bases and J gave up 6 bases, with 12 bases separating them. CDR3 coding DNA: TGCGCCAGCAGTGAGTCGGGCCCATGTGGCGAGCAGTACTTC. The encoded protein is CASSESGPCGEQYF.

The rearrangement joins TRBV9 to TRBJ1-1; perhaps TRBD1 as D (6 bases). The germline CDR1 and CDR2 sequences are SGDLS and YYNGEE. Deletions cut 4 bases from V and 3 bases from J, with 16 bases between. The CDR3 contains 15 residues. The CDR3 reads CASSPQTGGDTEAFF. DNA for the CDR3: TGTGCCAGCAGCCCACAGACAGGTGGGGACACTGAAGCTTTCTTT.

The chain is built from TRBV21-1 and TRBJ2-5; no DNA check was done on the table's D call, TRBD2. TRBV21-1 is annotated as a pseudogene. This CDR3 region has 16 residues. CDR3 loop: CASSNGAGGPQETQYF. The CDR3 bases are TGTGCCAGCAGCAATGGAGCGGGAGGGCCACAAGAGACCCAGTACTTC.